This T cell receptor (beta chain) was identified during a study of T cells in Graves' hyperthyroidism and ophthalmopathy. The CDR3 extends over 16 amino acids. Per the germline V gene, CDR1 is DFQATT and CDR2 is SNEGSKA (reference sequence). The V and J ends lost 0 bases and 0 bases, in that order; junction bases with no gene match: 3. RNA transcripts provided the source from which TCR beta CDR3 regions were amplified. TCR CDR3 regions were first amplified by RT-PCR with HTBI primers. One entry per CDR3 protein results from TCRdb running MiXCR on the multiplex PCR reads. Among 600,000 or so distinct CDR3 sequences listed, approximately 15% were seen once. As regards this clonotype: As yet, its antigen is unknown.

Points from the study as a whole: Ophthalmopathy cases were set apart from stable hyperthyroidism by a 13 V-J model. Most clonotypes expanded in thyroid above 0.001 were likewise present in blood. Ophthalmopathy got predicted by the model a median about six months before its onset.

Ophthalmopathy cases met thresholds of Clinical Activity Score at least 3, NOSPECS grade at least 4 and duration under 3 months. This TCR derives from a woman aged 18-29 years with Graves' ophthalmopathy. This chain links TRBV20-1 with TRBJ2-1; 9 nucleotides agree with TRBD2. The sequencing sample was made of blood. Here the CDR3 reads CSARERTSDSYNEQFF. The CDR3 DNA follows: TGCAGTGCTAGAGAGCGGACTAGCGACTCCTACAATGAGCAGTTCTTC.